The rows below give T cell receptor beta chains drawn from one sample of a study of tumour-infiltrating T cells in Burkitt lymphoma. Generated by immunoSEQ multiplex PCR, the TCRdb table keeps only in-frame clones and is missing some. The sample has around 50,000 clones; around 29% are singletons. Input material: tumor tissue. All receptors come from a human donor with Burkitt lymphoma. The CDR3 runs from the conserved cysteine through the conserved F or W. D genes are given only for firm matches. Expanded clones get a size class; other rows say once, few or many, or leave the size out.

v_gene: TRBV4-2; d_gene: TRBD1; j_gene: TRBJ1-6; abundance: NA; CDR3nt: TGTGCCAGCAGCCAAGAGGACAGGGGAGATTCACCCCTCCACTTT; CDR3aa: CASSQEDRGDSPLHF
v_gene: TRBV25-1; d_gene: NA; j_gene: TRBJ2-3; abundance: few; CDR3nt: TGTGCCAGCAGTGAATCCGCTTGGGTTGGTACGCAGTATTTT; CDR3aa: CASSESAWVGTQYF
v_gene: TRBV9; d_gene: NA; j_gene: TRBJ1-3; abundance: NA; CDR3nt: TGTGCCAGCAGCGTAGACGATTATGATGGAAACACCATATATTTT; CDR3aa: CASSVDDYDGNTIYF
v_gene: TRBV5-1; d_gene: NA; j_gene: TRBJ2-7; abundance: NA; CDR3nt: TGCGCCAGCAGCTTCGGGGGAACCTACGAGCAGTACTTC; CDR3aa: CASSFGGTYEQYF
v_gene: TRBV25-1; d_gene: NA; j_gene: TRBJ1-1; abundance: NA; CDR3nt: TGTGCCAGCAGTGAATTGACGGCTCCTCGGGGGAACACTGAAGCTTTCTTT; CDR3aa: CASSELTAPRGNTEAFF
v_gene: TRBV23-1; d_gene: NA; j_gene: TRBJ1-6; abundance: few; CDR3nt: TGCGCCAGCAGTCGGAAAAGCTCCTATAATTCACCCCTCCACTTT; CDR3aa: CASSRKSSYNSPLHF
v_gene: TRBV27; d_gene: TRBD1; j_gene: TRBJ2-3; abundance: few; CDR3nt: TGTGCCAGCAGTCAACAGGGGTTTGGGGATACGCAGTATTTT; CDR3aa: CASSQQGFGDTQYF
v_gene: TRBV5-4; d_gene: NA; j_gene: TRBJ2-5; abundance: few; CDR3nt: TGTGCCAGCAGCTTGGCCACAGGACTACCGCAAGAGACCCAGTACTTC; CDR3aa: CASSLATGLPQETQYF
v_gene: TRBV14; d_gene: NA; j_gene: TRBJ1-2; abundance: few; CDR3nt: TGTGCCAGCAGCCGATTTTTTACGGGACACCACTATGGCTACACCTTC; CDR3aa: CASSRFFTGHHYGYTF
v_gene: TRBV5-6; d_gene: NA; j_gene: TRBJ2-7; abundance: few; CDR3nt: TGTGCCAGCAGCTTGGGGGTGGGGACCTACGAGCAGTACTTC; CDR3aa: CASSLGVGTYEQYF
v_gene: TRBV21-1; d_gene: NA; j_gene: TRBJ2-2; abundance: NA; CDR3nt: TGTGCCAGCAGCAAAGGGGCAGGGTGGCCCGGGGAGCTGTTTTTT; CDR3aa: CASSKGAGWPGELFF
v_gene: TRBV25-1; d_gene: NA; j_gene: TRBJ1-2; abundance: few; CDR3nt: TGTGCCAGCAGTGATCAAGGCTACACCTTC; CDR3aa: CASSDQGYTF
v_gene: TRBV10-3; d_gene: NA; j_gene: TRBJ2-7; abundance: NA; CDR3nt: TGTGCCATCAACCAGGGACGGTCCGGCGAGCAGTACTTC; CDR3aa: CAINQGRSGEQYF
v_gene: TRBV5-1; d_gene: NA; j_gene: TRBJ1-6; abundance: NA; CDR3nt: TGCGCCAGCAGCCAATTCGGGGTACCCCTCCACTTT; CDR3aa: CASSQFGVPLHF
v_gene: TRBV30; d_gene: NA; j_gene: TRBJ2-7; abundance: NA; CDR3nt: TGTGCCTGGAGTGCGCGGACCCGGCAGTACTTC; CDR3aa: CAWSARTRQYF
v_gene: TRBV18; d_gene: TRBD1; j_gene: TRBJ2-7; abundance: few; CDR3nt: TGTGCCAGCTCACCCAGGGACAGGGGGACGCAGTACTTC; CDR3aa: CASSPRDRGTQYF
v_gene: TRBV5-4; d_gene: TRBD2; j_gene: TRBJ2-5; abundance: few; CDR3nt: TGTGCCAGCAGCGCGGGGGGCGGGTACCAAGAGACCCAGTACTTC; CDR3aa: CASSAGGGYQETQYF